The next 30 T cell receptor beta chains were all read from a single sample in a study of blood T cell repertoires in COVID-19. Method: immunoSEQ multiplex PCR; TCRdb's copy keeps in-frame clones and lacks some. The sample consists of fewer than 450,000 clones, approximately 90% of them appearing once. The specimen sequenced was PBMCs or T cells enriched from blood (not recorded which). The receptors originated from a woman aged 18 to 35 who had recovered from COVID-19.

The J gene is TRBJ2-3, the V gene TRBV12-5; TRBD2 agrees at 13 bases. The germline V gene has CDR1 LGHNT and CDR2 FRNRAP. V gave up 0 bases and J gave up 3 bases; unmatched junction bases: 3. The CDR3 contains 17 residues. Here the CDR3 reads CASGLVLAGGATDTQYF. As DNA, the CDR3 is TGTGCTAGTGGTTTGGTACTAGCGGGGGGGGCGACAGATACGCAGTATTTT.

V gene TRBV6-5 combines with J gene TRBJ1-1; D remains unclear. V lost 7 bases to trimming and J lost 0 bases, with 9 bases between them. The CDR3 is 13 residues long. Germline V gives CDR1 MNHEY, CDR2 SVGAGI. The CDR3 here is CASTGLLNTEAFF. CDR3 sequence (DNA): TGTGCCAGCACTGGACTGTTGAACACTGAAGCTTTCTTT.

This clone was seen just once. The CDR3 here is CASSLSGQGADNQPQHF. The CDR3 coding sequence is TGTGCCAGCAGTTTATCGGGACAGGGGGCAGACAATCAGCCCCAGCATTTT. V usage is TRBV28 and J usage is TRBJ1-5; 12 bases fit TRBD1. Germline CDR1 is MDHEN and CDR2 is SYDVKM. The CDR3 loop spans 17 amino acids. The ends lost 1 base at V and 3 bases at J; junction bases unmatched: 4.

This chain joins TRBV4-2 and TRBJ2-7; 15 bases match TRBD2. This CDR3 region has 16 residues. Germline values: CDR1 LGHNA, CDR2 YNFKEQ. Trimming cost V 1 base and J 4 bases; bases outside gene matches: 2. CDR3 bases: TGTGCCAGCAGCCAAGGGACTAGCGGGGGGGCTTACGAGCAGTACTTC. It is translated as CASSQGTSGGAYEQYF.

V is TRBV7-6 and J is TRBJ2-1; weak D call: TRBD1 (5 bases). Germline CDR1 and CDR2: SGHVS and FNYEAQ. This CDR3 has 17 amino acids. Trimming removed 5 bases from V and 5 bases from J, with 22 bases in between. This chain's CDR3 is CASSHNHRTPKDNEQFF. The CDR3 DNA follows: TGTGCCAGCAGCCACAACCACAGGACCCCCAAAGACAATGAGCAGTTCTTC.

Points on this clone: The junction does not match germline at one end; this may be a read error. The rearrangement uses TRBV7-7 and TRBJ2-2; 14 bases are a match to TRBD2. This CDR3 is built from 18 residues. Per germline, CDR1 SSHAT and CDR2 FNYEAQ (reference sequence). The CDR3 reads CASSWGLAGAYNTGELFF. The CDR3 DNA reads TGTGCTAGCAGCTGGGGACTAGCGGGGGCCTATAACACCGGGGAGCTGTTTTTT.

This chain connects TRBV11-2 to TRBJ1-6; perhaps TRBD1 as D (5 bases). This CDR3 has 17 residues. Trimming left V 5 bases short and J 9 bases short, with 23 bases between. Per the germline V gene, CDR1 is SGHAT and CDR2 is FQNNGV. CDR3 nucleotide sequence: TGTGCCAGCAGCCCCAGATTGTCCGCGGGGCAGAGTTCACCCCTCCACTTT. Translation gives CASSPRLSAGQSSPLHF.

The chain employs TRBV6-5 and TRBJ1-5, with 9 bases fitting TRBD1. The CDR3 is made up of 15 amino acids. V lost 4 bases, J lost 1 base, and 2 bases stayed unmatched. CDR1 MNHEY and CDR2 SVGAGI come from the germline V gene. The CDR3 DNA is TGTGCCAGCAGTTCTACAGGGGGCAGCAATCAGCCCCAGCATTTT. It is translated as CASSSTGGSNQPQHF.

This clone has a single count. This chain uses TRBV20-1 with TRBJ2-5; D perhaps matches TRBD1 (5 bases). CDR1 DFQATT and CDR2 SNEGSKA come from the germline V gene (reference sequence). Trimming stripped 5 bases from V and 3 bases from J, with 7 bases between. CDR3 length: 11 amino acids. The CDR3 loop is CSALGEETQYF. CDR3 nucleotide sequence: TGCAGTGCTTTAGGGGAAGAGACCCAGTACTTC.

The CDR3 DNA is TGTGCCAGCAGCCAGGGGACAGGGGGCGACTACACCTTC. It encodes CASSQGTGGDYTF. V gene TRBV5-4 combines with J gene TRBJ1-2, with 12 bases lining up with TRBD1. Looked up from germline, CDR1 is SGHNT and CDR2 is YYREEE (reference sequence). V lost 4 bases to trimming and J lost 10 bases; unmatched junction nucleotides: 5. This CDR3 is built from 13 residues.

The chain couples TRBV9 to TRBJ2-7, with 8 bases that match TRBD2. With V trimmed by 3 bases and J by 4 bases, 6 bases remained unmatched. CDR1 and CDR2 from the germline V gene are SGDLS and YYNGEE. CDR3 size: 14 residues. The CDR3 is CASSATIAGYEQYF. The CDR3, as DNA: TGTGCCAGCAGCGCCACCATAGCGGGGTACGAGCAGTACTTC. Together with reference TRBV9 and TRBJ2-7, the CDR3 gives the full variable domain: DSGVTQTPKHLITATGQRVTLRCSPRSGDLSVYWYQQSLDQGLQFLIQYYNGEERAKGNILERFSAQQFPDLHSELNLSSLELGDSALYFCASSATIAGYEQYFGPGTRLTVT.

The chain is built from TRBV4-2 and TRBJ2-7; perhaps TRBD2 as D (5 bases). This CDR3 is 15 amino acids long. The germline V gene encodes CDR1 LGHNA and CDR2 YNFKEQ. Between the trimmed V and J ends, which lost 0 bases and 1 base, there was a span of 10 bases. The chain's CDR3 is CASSQEPTSSYEQYF. CDR3 in DNA: TGTGCCAGCAGCCAAGAGCCTACTAGTTCCTACGAGCAGTACTTC.

This clone was observed once. Here the CDR3 reads CAISDRGAPGNTIYF. The CDR3 DNA reads TGTGCCATCAGTGACCGGGGGGCCCCTGGAAACACCATATATTTT. The chain couples TRBV10-3 to TRBJ1-3, with D perhaps matching TRBD1 (6 bases). Trimming removed 3 bases at V and 2 bases at J, with 11 bases between. The germline V gene encodes CDR1 ENHRY and CDR2 SYGVKD. This CDR3 has 15 residues.

CDR3 coding DNA: TGTGCCTGGAACCTTGGGGGCCAATTCGAGCAGTACTTC. Translating gives CAWNLGGQFEQYF. The rearrangement joins TRBV30 to TRBJ2-7; D possibly corresponds to TRBD1 (6 bases). CDR3 length: 13 amino acids. Trimming cost V 4 bases and J 6 bases, with 16 bases left between them. Germline values: CDR1 GTSNPN, CDR2 SVGIG (reference sequence).

V gene TRBV4-3 combines with J gene TRBJ1-1; tentatively, D is TRBD1 (5 bases). Trimming removed 1 base at V and 1 base at J, with 7 bases between. Per germline, CDR1 LGHNA and CDR2 YSLEER. The CDR3 covers 14 residues. CDR3 bases: TGCGCCAGCAGCCAAGGTAGGGGGAACACTGAAGCTTTCTTT. Translating gives CASSQGRGNTEAFF.

The genes are TRBV28 and TRBJ2-7; D is unresolved. Germline CDR1 reads MDHEN; CDR2 reads SYDVKM. The CDR3 runs 13 residues. Between the trimmed V and J ends, which lost 2 bases and 2 bases, there was a span of 7 bases. The CDR3, as DNA: TGTGCCAGCAGTTTAAGACAACCCTACGAGCAGTACTTC. This encodes CASSLRQPYEQYF.

CDR3: CASSQDPTGNYGYTF. The CDR3 DNA follows: TGCGCCAGCAGCCAAGATCCCACAGGGAACTATGGCTACACCTTC. The rearrangement uses TRBV4-3 and TRBJ1-2, with a tentative D call TRBD1 (6 bases). This CDR3 is built from 15 residues. CDR1 and CDR2 from the germline V gene are LGHNA and YSLEER. Deletions cut 0 bases from V and 2 bases from J, with 10 bases between.

The chain joins TRBV18 to TRBJ1-1; D remains ambiguous. The V end lost 6 bases, the J end lost 3 bases, and 8 bases lay between the germline ends. Germline V gene data show CDR1 as KGHSH and CDR2 as LQKENI. This CDR3 contains 12 residues. For the CDR3, the DNA is TGTGCCAGCTCTTCCCGTTACACTGAAGCTTTCTTT. It codes for CASSSRYTEAFF. Complete variable domain (other parts from reference TRBV18 and TRBJ1-1): NAGVMQNPRHLVRRRGQEARLRCSPMKGHSHVYWYRQLPEEGLKFMVYLQKENIIDESGMPKERFSAEFPKEGPSILRIQQVVRGDSAAYFCASSSRYTEAFFGQGTRLTVV.

This clone was seen just once. V gene TRBV5-1 combines with J gene TRBJ1-4, with 8 bases matching TRBD1. J was trimmed by 4 bases and V by 5 bases; bases with no gene match: 4. The CDR3 extends over 14 amino acids. Germline CDR1 is SGHRS and CDR2 is YFSETQ. The CDR3: CASRLTGVNEKLFF. The CDR3 region has the DNA TGCGCCAGCAGGCTGACAGGGGTTAATGAAAAACTGTTTTTT.

This chain connects TRBV30 to TRBJ1-5; no clear D gene. From germline, CDR1 is GTSNPN and CDR2 SVGIG (reference sequence). The CDR3 has 13 amino acids. The V gene lost 2 bases and the J gene lost 5 bases, with 10 bases spanning the gap. The CDR3: CAWSPTTHQPQHF. CDR3 bases: TGTGCCTGGAGTCCTACGACTCATCAGCCCCAGCATTTT.

The chain is built from TRBV4-1 and TRBJ2-7; a possible D gene is TRBD1 (5 bases). Trimming pared 2 bases from V and 5 bases from J, leaving 10 bases between. The CDR3 has 13 residues. Germline assignment: CDR1 MGHRA and CDR2 YSYEKL. This CDR3 is CASSQRQFHEQYF. The CDR3 region has the DNA TGCGCCAGCAGCCAAAGACAGTTCCACGAGCAGTACTTC.

The chain is built from TRBV5-1 and TRBJ2-7; tentative D call: TRBD1 (6 bases). From germline, CDR1 is SGHRS and CDR2 YFSETQ. Trimming removed 5 bases at V and 3 bases at J, with 18 bases between. CDR3 length equals 15 residues. CDR3 in DNA: TGCGCCAGCAGACGACTGGGGCCGACAGGCTACGAGCAGTACTTC. Protein: CASRRLGPTGYEQYF.

CDR3 region: CASGGLETQYF. The CDR3 DNA is TGTGCCAGCGGAGGCCTCGAGACCCAGTACTTC. The chain uses TRBV7-9 and TRBJ2-5; a possible D gene is TRBD2 (5 bases). The V gene's germline CDR1 is SEHNR and CDR2 FQNEAQ (reference sequence). The CDR3 sequence is 11 residues long. Deletions cut 8 bases from V and 5 bases from J, with 9 bases between.

This chain joins TRBV11-2 and TRBJ1-1; 10 bases map to TRBD1. The CDR3 consists of 14 residues. Germline trimming cut 4 bases from V and 5 bases from J; bases unmatched to any gene: 4. Germline V gene lookup returns CDR1 SGHAT and CDR2 FQNNGV. CDR3 loop: CASSSRTGGTEAFF. The CDR3 DNA reads as TGTGCCAGCAGCTCGCGGACAGGGGGGACTGAAGCTTTCTTT.

The CDR3, as DNA: TGTGCCAGCTCTCTGACAGGGACCAGCAATCAGCCCCAGCATTTT. Its protein product is CASSLTGTSNQPQHF. This chain links TRBV18 with TRBJ1-5, with TRBD1 matching over 7 bases. This CDR3 comprises 15 residues. Germline V gene lookup returns CDR1 KGHSH and CDR2 LQKENI. The ends lost 6 bases at V and 1 base at J; junction bases unmatched: 6.

This rearrangement joins TRBV6-6 to TRBJ2-1; 12 bases align to TRBD2. CDR3 length: 15 residues. From germline, CDR1 is MNHNY and CDR2 SVGAGI (reference sequence). V lost 7 bases and J lost 9; bases outside the gene matches: 10. The CDR3 loop reads CASKELAGGPGEQFF. The CDR3 DNA reads TGTGCCAGCAAGGAGCTAGCGGGGGGGCCGGGTGAGCAGTTCTTC.

This chain links TRBV10-1 with TRBJ1-6; the D gene is possibly TRBD1 (6 bases). The V end was cut by 6 bases, the J end by 9 bases, with 18 bases between. This CDR3 contains 15 residues. Germline V gives CDR1 WNHNN, CDR2 SYGVQD (reference sequence). CDR3 sequence (DNA): TGCGCCAGCAGGGGACCCCGGACAGAACCTTCACCCCTCCACTTT. Its translation: CASRGPRTEPSPLHF.

The rearrangement uses TRBV4-3 and TRBJ2-5; 7 bases line up with TRBD1. J lost 3 bases, V lost 1 base, and 2 bases had no gene match. The CDR3 length is 14 residues. Germline CDR1 LGHNA, CDR2 YSLEER. The CDR3 DNA follows: TGCGCCAGCAGCCAAGCGACAGGGAAAGAGACCCAGTACTTC. Translation: CASSQATGKETQYF.

The chain couples TRBV11-2 to TRBJ2-4, with 13 bases lining up with TRBD2. The CDR3 sequence is 19 residues long. Germline trimming cut 2 bases from V and 3 bases from J; bases unmatched to any gene: 10. Germline V gene sequence: CDR1 SGHAT, CDR2 FQNNGV. The CDR3 region is CASSLIRTSGGVGKNIQYF. The DNA for the CDR3 is TGTGCCAGCAGCTTAATCCGGACTAGCGGGGGTGTCGGCAAAAACATTCAGTACTTC.

This clone has a handful of counts. The V gene is TRBV5-4, the J gene TRBJ2-7; 7 bases fit TRBD2. Germline V lookup: CDR1 SGHNT, CDR2 YYREEE (reference sequence). After removal of 2 bases from V and 6 bases from J, the junction contained 11 bases not matched to a gene. The CDR3 is 15 residues long. CDR3 amino acids: CASSLAGRRRFEQYF. As DNA, the CDR3 is TGTGCCAGCAGCTTAGCCGGGAGGCGGCGGTTCGAGCAGTACTTC. Complete variable domain (other parts from reference TRBV5-4 and TRBJ2-7): ETGVTQSPTHLIKTRGQQVTLRCSSQSGHNTVSWYQQALGQGPQFIFQYYREEENGRGNFPPRFSGLQFPNYSSELNVNALELDDSALYLCASSLAGRRRFEQYFGPGTRLTVT.